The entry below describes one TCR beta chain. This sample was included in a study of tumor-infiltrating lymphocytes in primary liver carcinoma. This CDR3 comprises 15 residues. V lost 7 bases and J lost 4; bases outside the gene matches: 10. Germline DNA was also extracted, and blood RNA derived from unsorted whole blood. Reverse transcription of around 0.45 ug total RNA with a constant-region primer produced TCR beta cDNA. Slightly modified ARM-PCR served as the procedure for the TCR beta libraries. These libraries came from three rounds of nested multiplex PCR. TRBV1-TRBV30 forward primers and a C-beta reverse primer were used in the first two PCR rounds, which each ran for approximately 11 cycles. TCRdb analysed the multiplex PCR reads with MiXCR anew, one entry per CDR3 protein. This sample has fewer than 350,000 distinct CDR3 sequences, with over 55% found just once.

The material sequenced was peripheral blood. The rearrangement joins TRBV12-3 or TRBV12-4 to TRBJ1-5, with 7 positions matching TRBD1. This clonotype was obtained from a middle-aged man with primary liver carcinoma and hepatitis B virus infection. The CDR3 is CASTTRDSANQPQHF. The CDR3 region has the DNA TGTGCCAGCACCACCCGGGACAGTGCTAATCAGCCCCAGCATTTT.